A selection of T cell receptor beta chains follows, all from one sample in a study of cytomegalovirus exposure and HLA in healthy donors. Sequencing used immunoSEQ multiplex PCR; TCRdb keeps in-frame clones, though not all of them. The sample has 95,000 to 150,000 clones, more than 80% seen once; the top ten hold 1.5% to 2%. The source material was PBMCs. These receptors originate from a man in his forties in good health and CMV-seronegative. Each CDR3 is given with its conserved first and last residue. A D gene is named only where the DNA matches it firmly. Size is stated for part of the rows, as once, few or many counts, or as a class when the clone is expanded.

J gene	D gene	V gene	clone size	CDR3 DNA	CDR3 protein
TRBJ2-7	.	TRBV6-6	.	TGTGCCAGCAGTTACTCGAAACCCGCGGGGGAGCAGTACTTC	CASSYSKPAGEQYF
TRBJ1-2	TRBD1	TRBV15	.	TGTGCCACCAGCAGACGGGACAGTCCAGGGGAACTGAACTATGGCTACACCTTC	CATSRRDSPGELNYGYTF
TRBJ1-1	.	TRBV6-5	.	TGTGCCAGCAGTCCGACAGTTATTATTGGCACTGAAGCTTTCTTT	CASSPTVIIGTEAFF
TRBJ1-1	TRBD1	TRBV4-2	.	TGTGCCAGCAGCCAAGTGCCGGGACAGTACACTGAAGCTTTCTTT	CASSQVPGQYTEAFF
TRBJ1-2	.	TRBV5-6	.	TGTGCCAGCAGCTTGGGACAGAAGCTCGGTGGCTACACCTTC	CASSLGQKLGGYTF
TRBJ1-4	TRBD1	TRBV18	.	TGTGCCAGCTCACCACCGGATGGGACAGGGGGAACTAATGAAAAACTGTTTTTT	CASSPPDGTGGTNEKLFF
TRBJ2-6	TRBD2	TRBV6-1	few	TGTGCCATCAGTGAGCGGGAGGGCTCTGGGGCCAACGTCCTGACTTTC	CAISEREGSGANVLTF
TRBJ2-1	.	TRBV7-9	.	TGTGCCAGCAACCAAGACTCCCTAGGCGAGCAGTTCTTC	CASNQDSLGEQFF
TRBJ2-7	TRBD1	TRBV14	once	TGTGCCAGCAGCCATCTCGGGACAGGGGGCTACGAGCAGTACTTC	CASSHLGTGGYEQYF
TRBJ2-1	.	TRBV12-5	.	TGTGCTAGTGGTTGGGGACTTCATAATGAGCAGTTCTTC	CASGWGLHNEQFF
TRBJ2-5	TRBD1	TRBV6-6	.	TGTGCCAGCAGTCGGGACAGCCTTACCCAAGAGACCCAGTACTTC	CASSRDSLTQETQYF
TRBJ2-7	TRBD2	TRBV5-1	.	TGCGCCAGCAGTCCGACTAGCGGAGACTACGAGCAGTACTTC	CASSPTSGDYEQYF
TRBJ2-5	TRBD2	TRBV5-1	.	TGCGCCAGCAGCTTCGGACTAGCGGGGGGAGGAGAAGAGACCCAGTACTTC	CASSFGLAGGGEETQYF
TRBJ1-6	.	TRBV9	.	TGTGCCAGCAGCGTAGACCGGGTTTCACCCCTCCACTTT	CASSVDRVSPLHF
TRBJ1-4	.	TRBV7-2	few	TGTGCCAGCAGCGCCCAATCAGGGGTTGCTAATGAAAAACTGTTTTTT	CASSAQSGVANEKLFF
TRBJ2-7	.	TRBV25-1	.	TGTGCCAGCAGTGACAAGGGACGGGGGATCTACGAGCAGTACTTC	CASSDKGRGIYEQYF
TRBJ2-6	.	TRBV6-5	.	TGTGCCAGCAGCCGGAGCCAGTCTGGGGCCAACGTCCTGACTTTC	CASSRSQSGANVLTF
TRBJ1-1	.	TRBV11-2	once	TGTGCCAGCAGCTTAGCGCGACAGATAAACACTGAAGCTTTCTTT	CASSLARQINTEAFF